Below, 12 T cell receptor beta chains from the same sample are listed, as sequenced in a study of T cells in Graves' hyperthyroidism and ophthalmopathy. The CDR3 regions of TCR beta were amplified from RNA transcripts. The HTBI set primed first-round TCR CDR3 RT-PCR. TCRdb used MiXCR to reprocess the multiplex PCR reads, holding one entry per CDR3 protein. The sample shows approximately 510,000 distinct CDR3 sequences, less than 25% of them seen only once. Material: blood. These receptors all come from a man in his late teens or twenties with Graves' hyperthyroidism.

This clonotype was seen a few times. The chain joins TRBV5-1 to TRBJ2-7, with D perhaps TRBD1 or TRBD2 (5 bases each). Germline V gene data show CDR1 as SGHRS and CDR2 as YFSETQ. The CDR3 sequence is 12 residues long. With 5 bases removed from V and 5 bases from J, the gap between germline ends came to 11 bases. The DNA of the CDR3 is TGCGCCAGCAGTACTTTGGGGGACGAGCAGTACTTC. Amino acids: CASSTLGDEQYF.

This clonotype was observed at least ten times. The chain has TRBV6-1 and TRBJ1-1; a weak D match, TRBD1 (6 bases). This CDR3 is 14 amino acids long. With 8 bases removed from V and 0 bases from J, the gap between germline ends came to 13 bases. The germline V gene has CDR1 MNHNS and CDR2 SASEGT. The CDR3 bases are TGTGCCAGCGCCCTCGGACAGCTGAACACTGAAGCTTTCTTT. Translated: CASALGQLNTEAFF.

This chain uses TRBV27 with TRBJ1-2; TRBD1 matches at 8 bases. Unmatched junction bases numbered 5, after V lost 5 bases and J lost 0 bases. The CDR3 loop spans 15 amino acids. The germline V gene has CDR1 MNHEY and CDR2 SMNVEV (reference sequence). This CDR3 reads CASSTTGGTNYGYTF. The DNA of the CDR3 is TGTGCCAGCAGTACAACAGGGGGGACTAACTATGGCTACACCTTC.

This clonotype was detected many times. The rearrangement uses TRBV20-1 and TRBJ2-7, with 8 bases that match TRBD2. J gave up 3 bases and V 6 bases, and 4 bases lay outside the gene matches. This CDR3 comprises 12 residues. The V gene's germline CDR1 is DFQATT and CDR2 SNEGSKA (reference sequence). CDR3: CSAAGGIYEQYF. The CDR3 bases are TGCAGTGCCGCGGGGGGAATCTACGAGCAGTACTTC.

There are a few counts of this clonotype. The J gene is TRBJ2-5, the V gene TRBV12-3 or TRBV12-4; perhaps TRBD2 as D (6 bases). CDR3 length: 15 amino acids. Trimming took off 3 bases at V and 4 bases at J, with 15 bases between the two ends. DNA of the CDR3: TGTGCCAGCAGTTTCGGGGGTAGTCCCCGAGAGACCCAGTACTTC. Translating gives CASSFGGSPRETQYF.

This clonotype was counted only a few times. The chain has TRBV5-1 and TRBJ2-5; 10 bases are a match to TRBD1. V dropped 3 bases and J dropped 5; count of bases not matched to a gene: 7. This CDR3 contains 15 residues. Germline V lookup: CDR1 SGHRS, CDR2 YFSETQ. The CDR3 loop is CASSWGQGSPETQYF. For the CDR3, the DNA is TGCGCCAGCAGCTGGGGACAGGGGTCACCGGAGACCCAGTACTTC. Supplemented by reference TRBV5-1 and TRBJ2-5, the full variable domain reads KAGVTQTPRYLIKTRGQQVTLSCSPISGHRSVSWYQQTPGQGLQFLFEYFSETQRNKGNFPGRFSGRQFSNSRSEMNVSTLELGDSALYLCASSWGQGSPETQYFGPGTRLLVL.

This clonotype was detected ten times or more. The chain joins TRBV20-1 to TRBJ1-1, with D maybe TRBD1 (5 bases). CDR3 length: 14 residues. Germline loops: CDR1 DFQATT, CDR2 SNEGSKA (reference sequence). Between the trimmed V and J ends, which lost 3 bases and 6 bases, there was a span of 17 bases. CDR3 amino acids: CSASDIVGGAEAFF. CDR3 sequence (DNA): TGCAGTGCTAGTGACATCGTGGGGGGGGCTGAAGCTTTCTTT.

Concerning this clonotype itself: A much more abundant neighbour one base away suggests this may be a read error. Since no conserved phenylalanine or tryptophan closes the CDR3, a read error is the likely cause. V usage is TRBV10-3 and J usage is TRBJ2-6; D possibly uses TRBD1 or TRBD2 (5 bases each). The CDR3 covers 13 residues. The V gene lost 8 bases and the J gene lost 4 bases, with 9 bases spanning the gap. Germline V gene sequence: CDR1 ENHRY, CDR2 SYGVKD. The CDR3 DNA reads as TGTGCCATCGGGACCTCCGGGGCCAACGTCCTGACTTAC. Translation: CAIGTSGANVLTY.

The rearrangement links TRBV27 to TRBJ1-2; 12 bases map to TRBD1. There are 16 residues in the CDR3. Germline lookup yields CDR1 MNHEY and CDR2 SMNVEV (reference sequence). With 5 bases clipped from V and 8 bases from J, the junction kept 12 bases outside the gene matches. CDR3 region: CASSLSRDRGRKGYTF. The CDR3 DNA sequence: TGTGCCAGCAGTCTAAGCCGGGACAGGGGGCGGAAGGGCTACACCTTC.

This clonotype was detected only a few times. The J gene is TRBJ1-1, the V gene TRBV18, with a tentative D call TRBD1 (5 bases). This CDR3 contains 16 residues. Germline V gene data show CDR1 as KGHSH and CDR2 as LQKENI. Trimming removed 6 bases from V and 0 bases from J, with 17 bases in between. The CDR3 sequence is CASSPQGEGLNTEAFF. The CDR3 DNA reads TGTGCCAGCTCGCCCCAGGGCGAGGGACTGAACACTGAAGCTTTCTTT.

The sample holds many counts of this clonotype. At one end, the junction sequence differs from germline, possibly due to a read error. This chain links TRBV27 with TRBJ2-7; a weak D match, TRBD2 (5 bases). The CDR3 length is 13 residues. Per germline, CDR1 MNHEY and CDR2 SMNVEV (reference sequence). The CDR3 bases are TGTGCCAGCCGTTTAACGGGGACCTACGAGCAGTACTTC. It specifies CASRLTGTYEQYF.

This clonotype was seen ten or more times. V is TRBV14 and J is TRBJ1-1; D gene unclear. The CDR3 spans 12 residues. V was cut by 4 bases and J by 6 bases, with 9 bases left in between. CDR1 and CDR2 (germline): SGHDN, FVKESK. The CDR3 DNA is TGTGCCAGCAGCCCCCGGGTCCCTGAAGCTTTCTTT. Amino acid sequence: CASSPRVPEAFF.